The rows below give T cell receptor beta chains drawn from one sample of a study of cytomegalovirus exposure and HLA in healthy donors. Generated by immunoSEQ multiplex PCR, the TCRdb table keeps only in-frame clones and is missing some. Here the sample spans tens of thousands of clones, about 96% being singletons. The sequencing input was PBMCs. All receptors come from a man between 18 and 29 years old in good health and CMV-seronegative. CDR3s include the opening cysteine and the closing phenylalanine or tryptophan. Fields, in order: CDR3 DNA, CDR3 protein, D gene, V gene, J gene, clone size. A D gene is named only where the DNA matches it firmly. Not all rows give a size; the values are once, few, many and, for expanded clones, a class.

CDR3nt: TGTGCCAGTAGTATAACGGTCGGCTCCTACAATGAGCAGTTCTTC
CDR3aa: CASSITVGSYNEQFF
d_gene: NA
v_gene: TRBV19
j_gene: TRBJ2-1
abundance: once

CDR3nt: TGTGCTAGTGGTTTGGCCCTCCGAAGGGGTTCATCCTACGAGCAGTACTTC
CDR3aa: CASGLALRRGSSYEQYF
d_gene: NA
v_gene: TRBV12-5
j_gene: TRBJ2-7
abundance: NA

CDR3nt: TGTGCCAGCAGCTTAGCCCGACAGGATCCGTACGAGCAGTACTTC
CDR3aa: CASSLARQDPYEQYF
d_gene: NA
v_gene: TRBV7-9
j_gene: TRBJ2-7
abundance: NA

CDR3nt: TGTGCCAGTAGTATCCAGTCCGGCAATCAGCCCCAGCATTTT
CDR3aa: CASSIQSGNQPQHF
d_gene: NA
v_gene: TRBV19
j_gene: TRBJ1-5
abundance: NA

CDR3nt: TGTGCCAGCAGCTTATCTCGACAGGATCTGACTTCCGGGGAGCTGTTTTTT
CDR3aa: CASSLSRQDLTSGELFF
d_gene: NA
v_gene: TRBV7-9
j_gene: TRBJ2-2
abundance: NA

CDR3nt: TGTGCCAGCAGCTTCGGGACAGAATACTCTGGAAACACCATATATTTT
CDR3aa: CASSFGTEYSGNTIYF
d_gene: TRBD1
v_gene: TRBV7-9
j_gene: TRBJ1-3
abundance: NA

CDR3nt: TGTGCCAGCGGGGACCCACTGACAGGGTACGAGCAGTACTTC
CDR3aa: CASGDPLTGYEQYF
d_gene: TRBD1
v_gene: TRBV28
j_gene: TRBJ2-7
abundance: NA

CDR3nt: TGTGCCAGCAGTATAACCAGGGGGATGAACTATGGCTACACCTTC
CDR3aa: CASSITRGMNYGYTF
d_gene: TRBD1
v_gene: TRBV28
j_gene: TRBJ1-2
abundance: NA

CDR3nt: TGCGCCAGCAGCTTGAGAGGTCCTAACTATGGCTACACCTTC
CDR3aa: CASSLRGPNYGYTF
d_gene: NA
v_gene: TRBV5-1
j_gene: TRBJ1-2
abundance: once

CDR3nt: TGTGCCAGCAGTTACGTTGTCAGAATAAATCAGCCCCAGCATTTT
CDR3aa: CASSYVVRINQPQHF
d_gene: NA
v_gene: TRBV6-5
j_gene: TRBJ1-5
abundance: once

CDR3nt: TGTGCCAGCAGCTTAGATTCCGCCGGGGAGCTGTTTTTT
CDR3aa: CASSLDSAGELFF
d_gene: NA
v_gene: TRBV13
j_gene: TRBJ2-2
abundance: NA

CDR3nt: TGTGCCAGCAGTATTACAGGGCGGAATGAGCAGTTCTTC
CDR3aa: CASSITGRNEQFF
d_gene: NA
v_gene: TRBV27
j_gene: TRBJ2-1
abundance: once

CDR3nt: TGTGCCAGCAGCGCCACAGGGGACACCTCCTACGAGCAGTACTTC
CDR3aa: CASSATGDTSYEQYF
d_gene: TRBD1
v_gene: TRBV9
j_gene: TRBJ2-7
abundance: NA

CDR3nt: TGTGCCAGCTCACCTTCGGACCCAAGGGGAGAGACCCAGTACTTC
CDR3aa: CASSPSDPRGETQYF
d_gene: NA
v_gene: TRBV18
j_gene: TRBJ2-5
abundance: NA

CDR3nt: TGTGCCACCCTACCTGGACAGGGCTATGGCTACACCTTC
CDR3aa: CATLPGQGYGYTF
d_gene: TRBD1
v_gene: TRBV6-6
j_gene: TRBJ1-2
abundance: once

CDR3nt: TGTGCCAGCAGTCCTAACAGGGGATCCACTAATGAAAAACTGTTTTTT
CDR3aa: CASSPNRGSTNEKLFF
d_gene: TRBD1
v_gene: TRBV9
j_gene: TRBJ1-4
abundance: NA

CDR3nt: TGTGCCAGCAGTTTATCTGCAGGGGGATACACTGAAGCTTTCTTT
CDR3aa: CASSLSAGGYTEAFF
d_gene: TRBD1
v_gene: TRBV27
j_gene: TRBJ1-1
abundance: NA

CDR3nt: TGTGCCAGCAGCTCCGGGGATCCGGGACAGCAAGAGACCCAGTACTTC
CDR3aa: CASSSGDPGQQETQYF
d_gene: TRBD1
v_gene: TRBV7-2
j_gene: TRBJ2-5
abundance: NA

CDR3nt: TGTGCCAGCAGCACCCAGTGGGACTCCACCTACGAGCAGTACTTC
CDR3aa: CASSTQWDSTYEQYF
d_gene: NA
v_gene: TRBV11-2
j_gene: TRBJ2-7
abundance: NA

CDR3nt: TGTGCCAGTAGTATAGGAGGCAGGGACACTGAAGCTTTCTTT
CDR3aa: CASSIGGRDTEAFF
d_gene: NA
v_gene: TRBV19
j_gene: TRBJ1-1
abundance: NA

CDR3nt: TGTGCCACCAGCCCCGACAGGGGGACTAACTATGGCTACACCTTC
CDR3aa: CATSPDRGTNYGYTF
d_gene: TRBD1
v_gene: TRBV15
j_gene: TRBJ1-2
abundance: NA

CDR3nt: TGTGCCAGCAGCCAATTCCGGAGGGAAGTCACTGAAGCTTTCTTT
CDR3aa: CASSQFRREVTEAFF
d_gene: NA
v_gene: TRBV16
j_gene: TRBJ1-1
abundance: NA

CDR3nt: TGTGCCAGTAGACAAACAGGGATGGGGACTGAAGCTTTCTTT
CDR3aa: CASRQTGMGTEAFF
d_gene: NA
v_gene: TRBV19
j_gene: TRBJ1-1
abundance: NA

CDR3nt: TGTGCCAGCAGTTATGGACTCTCCTCTGATGAGCAGTTCTTC
CDR3aa: CASSYGLSSDEQFF
d_gene: NA
v_gene: TRBV6-6
j_gene: TRBJ2-1
abundance: NA

CDR3nt: TGTGCCAGCAGTTCGAACACGAACACTGAAGCTTTCTTT
CDR3aa: CASSSNTNTEAFF
d_gene: NA
v_gene: TRBV6-4
j_gene: TRBJ1-1
abundance: NA

CDR3nt: TGTGCCAGCAGCTTTTCTCTAGCGGACTACGAGCAGTACTTC
CDR3aa: CASSFSLADYEQYF
d_gene: TRBD2
v_gene: TRBV5-4
j_gene: TRBJ2-7
abundance: NA

CDR3nt: TGTGCCAGCAGCTTAGGCAGGGCCAACTATGGCTACACCTTC
CDR3aa: CASSLGRANYGYTF
d_gene: NA
v_gene: TRBV11-2
j_gene: TRBJ1-2
abundance: NA

CDR3nt: TGTGCCAGCAGCTTGGCCTTTGGGACAGGGCAAGGCTACACCTTC
CDR3aa: CASSLAFGTGQGYTF
d_gene: TRBD1
v_gene: TRBV5-5
j_gene: TRBJ1-2
abundance: NA

CDR3nt: TGTGCCAGCAGCCAAGCACAGGGCCCTTGGGATACGCAGTATTTT
CDR3aa: CASSQAQGPWDTQYF
d_gene: NA
v_gene: TRBV14
j_gene: TRBJ2-3
abundance: NA